The 7 T cell receptor beta chains given below trace back to one sample, sequenced in a study of blood T cell repertoires in COVID-19. Measured with immunoSEQ multiplex PCR; TCRdb has only the in-frame clones, and not every one. The sample holds fewer than 350,000 clones, roughly nine tenths seen once. Sequenced: peripheral blood. The receptor set was obtained from a woman aged 25 to 39 with COVID-19, enrolled during active disease.

The chain employs TRBV5-8 and TRBJ2-3, with D perhaps matching TRBD2 (6 bases). The V gene lost 4 bases and the J gene lost 4 bases, with 19 bases spanning the gap. Germline values: CDR1 SGHTS, CDR2 YDEGEE. The CDR3 loop spans 16 amino acids. CDR3 in amino acids: CASSKGLSTHPDTQYF. The CDR3 DNA reads as TGTGCCAGCAGCAAGGGACTCTCGACGCACCCAGATACGCAGTATTTT.

V is TRBV19 and J is TRBJ2-1, with 8 positions matching TRBD1. This CDR3 comprises 14 residues. CDR1 and CDR2 (germline): LNHDA, SQIVND (reference sequence). V dropped 6 bases and J dropped 0; count of bases not matched to a gene: 1. DNA for the CDR3: TGTGCCAGTAGGGGGACAGGCTCCTACAATGAGCAGTTCTTC. Its protein is CASRGTGSYNEQFF.

V usage is TRBV24-1 and J usage is TRBJ2-1; 9 nucleotides match TRBD1. The CDR3 totals 15 residues. Germline CDR1 and CDR2: KGHDR and SFDVKD. The trim removed 5 bases at V and 5 bases at J, leaving 6 bases unmatched. CDR3 DNA sequence: TGTGCCACCAGTGCTGGGACAGGGAAAAACAATGAGCAGTTCTTC. Residues: CATSAGTGKNNEQFF.

J is TRBJ2-2 and V is TRBV5-1, with 7 bases fitting TRBD2. Germline V gene lookup returns CDR1 SGHRS and CDR2 YFSETQ. J was trimmed by 6 bases and V by 2 bases; bases with no gene match: 7. The CDR3 runs 15 residues. CDR3 coding DNA: TGCGCCAGCAGCTTAGAGACTAGCAGGGCCGGGGAGCTGTTTTTT. It yields the protein CASSLETSRAGELFF.

This chain links TRBV25-1 with TRBJ2-3, with TRBD2 matching over 12 bases. Germline V lookup: CDR1 MGHDK, CDR2 SYGVNS. The CDR3 spans 18 residues. Losses at the gene ends were 0 bases for V and 3 bases for J; bases not matched to a gene: 7. CDR3 amino acids: CASSEYSGLAGITDTQYF. The CDR3 region has the DNA TGTGCCAGCAGTGAATATTCCGGACTAGCGGGGATTACAGATACGCAGTATTTT.

The chain links TRBV18 to TRBJ2-7; D not certain. The CDR3 contains 11 residues. CDR1 and CDR2 from the germline V gene are KGHSH and LQKENI. Trimming removed 3 bases from V and 5 bases from J, with 5 bases in between. The CDR3 sequence: CASSPSNEQYF. The CDR3 DNA is TGTGCCAGCTCACCCTCTAACGAGCAGTACTTC.

The J gene is TRBJ1-3, the V gene TRBV9; D might be TRBD1 (6 bases). Trimming took 0 bases from V and 0 from J, leaving 10 bases between them. CDR1 is SGDLS, CDR2 YYNGEE, per germline. CDR3 size: 16 residues. The CDR3 protein is CASSVGTGTSGNTIYF. The CDR3 nucleotides read TGTGCCAGCAGCGTAGGTACAGGGACCTCTGGAAACACCATATATTTT. Together with reference TRBV9 and TRBJ1-3, the CDR3 gives the full variable domain: DSGVTQTPKHLITATGQRVTLRCSPRSGDLSVYWYQQSLDQGLQFLIQYYNGEERAKGNILERFSAQQFPDLHSELNLSSLELGDSALYFCASSVGTGTSGNTIYFGEGSWLTVV.